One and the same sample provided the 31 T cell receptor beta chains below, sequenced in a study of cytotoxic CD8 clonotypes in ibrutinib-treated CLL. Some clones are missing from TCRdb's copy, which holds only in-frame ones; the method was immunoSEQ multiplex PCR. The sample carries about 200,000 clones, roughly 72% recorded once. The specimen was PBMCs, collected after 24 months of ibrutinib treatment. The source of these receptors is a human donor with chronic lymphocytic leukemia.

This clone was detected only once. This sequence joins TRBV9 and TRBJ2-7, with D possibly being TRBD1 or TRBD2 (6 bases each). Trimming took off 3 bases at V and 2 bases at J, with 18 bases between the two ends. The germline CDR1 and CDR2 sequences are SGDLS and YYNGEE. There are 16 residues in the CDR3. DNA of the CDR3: TGTGCCAGCAGCGCCGGAGGGGGTTCAAGGGCCTACGAGCAGTACTTC. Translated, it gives CASSAGGGSRAYEQYF.

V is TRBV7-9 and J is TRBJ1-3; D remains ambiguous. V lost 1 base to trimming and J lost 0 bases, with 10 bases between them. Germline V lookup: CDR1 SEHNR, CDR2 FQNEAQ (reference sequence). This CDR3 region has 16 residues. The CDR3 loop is CASSLGRPSSGNTIYF. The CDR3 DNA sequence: TGTGCCAGCAGCTTAGGACGCCCGAGCTCTGGAAACACCATATATTTT.

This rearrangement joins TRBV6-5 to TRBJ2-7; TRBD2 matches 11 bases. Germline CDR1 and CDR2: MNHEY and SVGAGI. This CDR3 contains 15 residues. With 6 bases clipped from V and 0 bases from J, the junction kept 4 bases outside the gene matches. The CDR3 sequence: CASSRGTSGSYEQYF. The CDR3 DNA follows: TGTGCCAGCAGCCGCGGGACTAGCGGCTCCTACGAGCAGTACTTC.

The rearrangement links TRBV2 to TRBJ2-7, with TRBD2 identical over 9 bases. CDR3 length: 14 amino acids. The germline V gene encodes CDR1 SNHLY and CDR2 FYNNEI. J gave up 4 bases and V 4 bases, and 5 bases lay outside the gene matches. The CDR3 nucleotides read TGTGCCAGCAGTGTTGTCGCGGGAGGGTACGAGCAGTACTTC. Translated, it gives CASSVVAGGYEQYF.

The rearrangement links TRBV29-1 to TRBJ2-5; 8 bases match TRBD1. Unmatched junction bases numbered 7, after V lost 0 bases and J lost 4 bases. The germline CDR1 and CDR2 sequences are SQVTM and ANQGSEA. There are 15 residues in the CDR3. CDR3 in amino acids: CSVEDPQGARETQYF. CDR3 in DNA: TGCAGCGTTGAAGATCCCCAGGGGGCGAGAGAGACCCAGTACTTC.

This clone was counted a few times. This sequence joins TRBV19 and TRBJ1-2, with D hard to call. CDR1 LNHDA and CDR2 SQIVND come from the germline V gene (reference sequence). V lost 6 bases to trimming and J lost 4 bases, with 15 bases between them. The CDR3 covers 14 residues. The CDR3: CASSPRGPVYGYTF. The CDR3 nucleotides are TGTGCCAGTAGCCCCCGCGGCCCCGTCTATGGCTACACCTTC.

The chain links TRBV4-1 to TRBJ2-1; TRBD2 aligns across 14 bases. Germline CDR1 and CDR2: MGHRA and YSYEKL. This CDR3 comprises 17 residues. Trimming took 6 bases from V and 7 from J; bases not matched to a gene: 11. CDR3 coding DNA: TGCGCCAGCAGTCTCTCGGGACTAGCGGGAGAGGTTAATGAGCAGTTCTTC. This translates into CASSLSGLAGEVNEQFF.

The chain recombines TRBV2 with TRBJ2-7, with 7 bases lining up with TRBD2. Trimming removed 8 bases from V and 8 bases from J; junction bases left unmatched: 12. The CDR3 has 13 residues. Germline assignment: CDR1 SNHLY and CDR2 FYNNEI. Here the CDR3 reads CASARGREWKQYF. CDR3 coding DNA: TGTGCCAGCGCGCGCGGGCGGGAGTGGAAGCAGTACTTC. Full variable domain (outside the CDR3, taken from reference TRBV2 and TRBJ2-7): EPEVTQTPSHQVTQMGQEVILRCVPISNHLYFYWYRQILGQKVEFLVSFYNNEISEKSEIFDDQFSVERPDGSNFTLKIRSTKLEDSAMYFCASARGREWKQYFGPGTRLTVT.

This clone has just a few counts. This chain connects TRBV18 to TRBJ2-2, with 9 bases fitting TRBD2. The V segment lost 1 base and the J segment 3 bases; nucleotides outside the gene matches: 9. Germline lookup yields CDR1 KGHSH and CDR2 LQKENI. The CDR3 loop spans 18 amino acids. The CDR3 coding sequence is TGTGCCAGCTCACCACGGGCCCGAGCGGGAGGCTACACCGGGGAGCTGTTTTTT. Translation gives CASSPRARAGGYTGELFF.

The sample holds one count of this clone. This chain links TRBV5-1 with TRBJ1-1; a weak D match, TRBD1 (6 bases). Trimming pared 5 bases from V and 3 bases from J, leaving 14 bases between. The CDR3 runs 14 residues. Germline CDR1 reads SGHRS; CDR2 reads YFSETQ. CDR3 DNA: TGCGCCAGCAGTGCGGGGGGCGCGGACACTGAAGCTTTCTTT. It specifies CASSAGGADTEAFF. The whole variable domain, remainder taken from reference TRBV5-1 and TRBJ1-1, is KAGVTQTPRYLIKTRGQQVTLSCSPISGHRSVSWYQQTPGQGLQFLFEYFSETQRNKGNFPGRFSGRQFSNSRSEMNVSTLELGDSALYLCASSAGGADTEAFFGQGTRLTVV.

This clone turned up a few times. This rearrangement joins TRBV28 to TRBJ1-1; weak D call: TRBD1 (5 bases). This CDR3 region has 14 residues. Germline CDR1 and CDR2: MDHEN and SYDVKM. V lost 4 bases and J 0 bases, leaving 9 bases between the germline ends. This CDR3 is CASSSRALNTEAFF. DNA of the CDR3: TGTGCCAGCAGTTCCAGGGCTCTGAACACTGAAGCTTTCTTT.

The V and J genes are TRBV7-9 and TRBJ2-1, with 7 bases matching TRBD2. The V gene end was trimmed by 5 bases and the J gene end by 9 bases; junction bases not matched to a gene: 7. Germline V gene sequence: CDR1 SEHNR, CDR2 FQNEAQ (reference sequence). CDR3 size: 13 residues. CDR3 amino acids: CASSGRLALEQFF. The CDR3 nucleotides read TGTGCCAGCAGCGGGCGACTAGCTCTTGAGCAGTTCTTC.

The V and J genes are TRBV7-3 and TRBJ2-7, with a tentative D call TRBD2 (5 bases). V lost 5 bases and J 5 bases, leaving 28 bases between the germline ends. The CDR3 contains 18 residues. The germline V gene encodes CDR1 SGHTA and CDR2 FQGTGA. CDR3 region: CASSPMPVSLSGLDEQYF. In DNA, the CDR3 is TGTGCCAGCAGCCCGATGCCGGTTAGTTTATCGGGATTGGACGAGCAGTACTTC.

The CDR3 region has the DNA TGTGCCAGCAACCGACTAGCGGGGGATTTAGCCAAAAACATTCAGTACTTC. It yields the protein CASNRLAGDLAKNIQYF. The V and J genes are TRBV6-4 and TRBJ2-4; TRBD2 aligns across 12 bases. In germline, CDR1 is MRHNA, CDR2 SNTAGT. J lost 0 bases, V lost 7 bases, and 7 bases had no gene match. The CDR3 sequence is 17 residues long.

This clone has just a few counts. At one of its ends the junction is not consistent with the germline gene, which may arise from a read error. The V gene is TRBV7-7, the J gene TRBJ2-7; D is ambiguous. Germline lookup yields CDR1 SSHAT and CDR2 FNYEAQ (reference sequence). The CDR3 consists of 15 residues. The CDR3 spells CASSLDGSHSYEQYF. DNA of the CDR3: TGTGCTAGCAGCTTAGACGGGTCGCATTCCTACGAGCAGTACTTC. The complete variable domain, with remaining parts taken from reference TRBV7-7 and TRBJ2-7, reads GAGVSQSPRYKVTKRGQDVTLRCDPISSHATLYWYQQALGQGPEFLTYFNYEAQPDKSGLPSDRFSAERPEGSISTLTIQRTEQRDSAMYRCASSLDGSHSYEQYFGPGTRLTVT.

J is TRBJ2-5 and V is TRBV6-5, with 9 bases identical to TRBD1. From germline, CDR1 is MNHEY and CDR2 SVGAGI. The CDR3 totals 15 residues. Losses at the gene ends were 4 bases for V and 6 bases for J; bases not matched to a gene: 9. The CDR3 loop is CASSSQTGGSKTQYF. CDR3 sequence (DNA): TGTGCCAGCAGTTCGCAAACAGGGGGCAGTAAGACCCAGTACTTC.

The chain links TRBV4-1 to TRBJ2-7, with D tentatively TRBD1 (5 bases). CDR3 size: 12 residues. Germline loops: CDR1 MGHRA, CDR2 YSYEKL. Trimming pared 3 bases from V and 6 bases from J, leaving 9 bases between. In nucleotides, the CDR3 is TGCGCCAGCAGCCACAGCAGGGCCGAGCAGTACTTC. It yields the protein CASSHSRAEQYF.

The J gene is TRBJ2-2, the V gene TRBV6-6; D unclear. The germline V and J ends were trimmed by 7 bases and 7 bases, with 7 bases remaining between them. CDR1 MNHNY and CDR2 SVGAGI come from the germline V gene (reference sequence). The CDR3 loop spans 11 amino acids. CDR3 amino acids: CASMGIGELFF. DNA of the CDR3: TGTGCCAGCATGGGGATCGGGGAGCTGTTTTTT.

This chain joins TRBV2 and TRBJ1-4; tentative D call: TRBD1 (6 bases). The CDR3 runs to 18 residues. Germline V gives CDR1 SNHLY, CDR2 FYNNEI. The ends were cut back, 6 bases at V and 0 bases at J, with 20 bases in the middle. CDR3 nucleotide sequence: TGTGCCAGCAGCCCCCTCCCGGGACAACGTGCAACTAATGAAAAACTGTTTTTT. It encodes CASSPLPGQRATNEKLFF.

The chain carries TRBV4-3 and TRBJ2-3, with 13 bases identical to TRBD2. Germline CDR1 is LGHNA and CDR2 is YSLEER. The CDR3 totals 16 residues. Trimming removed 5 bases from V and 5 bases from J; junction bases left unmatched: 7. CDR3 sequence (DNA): TGCGCCAGCAGCTCGGGACTAGCGGGGTGGAAAGATACGCAGTATTTT. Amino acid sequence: CASSSGLAGWKDTQYF.

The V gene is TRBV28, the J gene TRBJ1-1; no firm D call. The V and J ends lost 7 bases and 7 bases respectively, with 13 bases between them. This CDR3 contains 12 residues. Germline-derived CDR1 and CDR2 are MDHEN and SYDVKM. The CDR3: CASTPIWGEAFF. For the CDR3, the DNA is TGTGCCAGCACGCCTATCTGGGGTGAAGCTTTCTTT. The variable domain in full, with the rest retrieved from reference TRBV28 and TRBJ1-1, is DVKVTQSSRYLVKRTGEKVFLECVQDMDHENMFWYRQDPGLGLRLIYFSYDVKMKEKGDIPEGYSVSREKKERFSLILESASTNQTSMYLCASTPIWGEAFFGQGTRLTVV.

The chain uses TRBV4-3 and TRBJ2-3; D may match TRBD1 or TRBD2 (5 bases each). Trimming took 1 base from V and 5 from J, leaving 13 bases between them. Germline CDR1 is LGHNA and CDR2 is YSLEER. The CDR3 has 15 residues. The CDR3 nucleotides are TGCGCCAGCAGCCAAGTCAGGGAGCGGAGAGATACGCAGTATTTT. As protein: CASSQVRERRDTQYF.

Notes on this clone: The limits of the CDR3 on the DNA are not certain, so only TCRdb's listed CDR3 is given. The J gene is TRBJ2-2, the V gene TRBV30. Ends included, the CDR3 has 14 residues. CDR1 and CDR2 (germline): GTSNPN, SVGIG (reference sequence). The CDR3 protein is CAWSVLRRTGELFF.

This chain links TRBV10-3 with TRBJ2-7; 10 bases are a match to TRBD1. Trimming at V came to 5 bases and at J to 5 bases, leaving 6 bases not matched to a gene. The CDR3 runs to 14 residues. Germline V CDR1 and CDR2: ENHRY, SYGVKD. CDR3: CAISTRGQGHEQYF. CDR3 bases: TGTGCCATCAGTACCCGGGGACAGGGGCACGAGCAGTACTTC.

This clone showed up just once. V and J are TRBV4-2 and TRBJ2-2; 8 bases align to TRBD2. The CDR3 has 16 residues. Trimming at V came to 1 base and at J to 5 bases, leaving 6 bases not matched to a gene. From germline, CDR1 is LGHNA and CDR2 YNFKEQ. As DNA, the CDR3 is TGTGCCAGCAGCCAAGTCAGCGGGAGTAATACCGGGGAGCTGTTTTTT. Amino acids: CASSQVSGSNTGELFF.

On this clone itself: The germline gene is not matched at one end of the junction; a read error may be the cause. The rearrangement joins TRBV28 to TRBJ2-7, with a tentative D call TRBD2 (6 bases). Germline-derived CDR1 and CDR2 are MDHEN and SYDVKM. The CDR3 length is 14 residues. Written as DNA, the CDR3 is TGTGCCAGCAGCTTATCCGGGAGTGTGATCGAGCAGTACTTC. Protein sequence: CASSLSGSVIEQYF.

CDR3 residues: CASSVDGRGSDTQYF. DNA of the CDR3: TGTGCCAGCAGCGTAGACGGGAGAGGCTCAGATACGCAGTATTTT. This sequence joins TRBV9 and TRBJ2-3, with D possibly being TRBD2 (6 bases). CDR1 SGDLS and CDR2 YYNGEE come from the germline V gene. V dropped 0 bases and J dropped 4 bases, with 12 bases sitting between them. There are 15 residues in the CDR3.

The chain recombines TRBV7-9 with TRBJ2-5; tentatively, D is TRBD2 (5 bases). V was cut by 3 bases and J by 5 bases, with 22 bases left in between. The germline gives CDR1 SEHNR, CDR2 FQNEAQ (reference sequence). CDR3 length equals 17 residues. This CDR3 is CASSFGVAELPTETQYF. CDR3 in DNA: TGTGCCAGCAGCTTCGGGGTAGCCGAACTACCGACGGAGACCCAGTACTTC.

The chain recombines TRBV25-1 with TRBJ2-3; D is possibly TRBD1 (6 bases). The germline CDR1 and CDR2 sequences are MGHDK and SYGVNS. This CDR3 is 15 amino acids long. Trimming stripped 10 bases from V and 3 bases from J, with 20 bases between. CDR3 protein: CATTRSGTPTDTQYF. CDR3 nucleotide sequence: TGTGCCACCACACGATCAGGGACACCTACAGATACGCAGTATTTT. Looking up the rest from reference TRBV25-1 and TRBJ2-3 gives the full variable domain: EADIYQTPRYLVIGTGKKITLECSQTMGHDKMYWYQQDPGMELHLIHYSYGVNSTEKGDLSSESTVSRIRTEHFPLTLESARPSHTSQYLCATTRSGTPTDTQYFGPGTRLTVL.

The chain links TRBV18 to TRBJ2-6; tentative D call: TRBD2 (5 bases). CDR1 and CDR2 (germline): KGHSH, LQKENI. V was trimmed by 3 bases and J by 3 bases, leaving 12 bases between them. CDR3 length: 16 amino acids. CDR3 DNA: TGTGCCAGCTCACCCGGGGTTTTAGGTGGGGCCAACGTCCTGACTTTC. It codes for CASSPGVLGGANVLTF. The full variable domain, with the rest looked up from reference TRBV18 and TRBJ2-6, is NAGVMQNPRHLVRRRGQEARLRCSPMKGHSHVYWYRQLPEEGLKFMVYLQKENIIDESGMPKERFSAEFPKEGPSILRIQQVVRGDSAAYFCASSPGVLGGANVLTFGAGSRLTVL.

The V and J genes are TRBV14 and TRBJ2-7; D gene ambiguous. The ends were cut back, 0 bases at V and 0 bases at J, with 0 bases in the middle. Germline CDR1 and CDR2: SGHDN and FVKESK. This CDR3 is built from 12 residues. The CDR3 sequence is CASSQDSYEQYF. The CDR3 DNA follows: TGTGCCAGCAGCCAAGACTCCTACGAGCAGTACTTC.